The rows below give T cell receptor beta chains drawn from one sample of a study of human T cells and chemical hapten exposure. TCRdb passed the RACE reads through MiXCR, listing each CDR3 protein once. The table lists under 200,000 distinct CDR3 sequences, around 13% of them singletons. This material consisted of whole blood, taken in connection with sensitization to the hapten diphenylcyclopropenone (DPC). These receptors were obtained from a woman in her twenties or thirties with alopecia areata. Some clones in this sample may be carry-over from other donors' samples. The CDR3 runs from the conserved cysteine through the conserved F or W. The order of the fields is clone size, J gene, V gene, D gene, CDR3 protein, CDR3 DNA. A D gene is named only where the DNA matches it firmly. Clone size is given for some rows only: seen once, a few or many times, or a class if the clone is expanded.

>few|TRBJ2-1|TRBV27|-
CASSSWYNEQFF
TGTGCCAGCAGTTCTTGGTACAATGAGCAGTTCTTC
>many|TRBJ2-1|TRBV20-1|-
CSAQDTGRNEQFF
TGCAGTGCCCAGGATACAGGGCGCAATGAGCAGTTCTTC
>few|TRBJ2-3|TRBV12-3/TRBV12-4|-
CASSFERAHIDTQYF
TGTGCCAGCAGTTTCGAGCGGGCGCATATAGATACGCAGTATTTT
>-|TRBJ2-2|TRBV5-1|-
CASSSLAGELFF
TGCGCCAGCAGTTCCCTGGCCGGGGAGCTGTTTTTT
>few|TRBJ2-7|TRBV20-1|-
CSADSVESSYEQYF
TGCAGTGCCGACTCTGTCGAAAGCTCCTACGAGCAGTACTTC
>-|TRBJ2-5|TRBV20-1|-
CSAIKGVETQYF
TGCAGTGCTATCAAAGGGGTGGAGACCCAGTACTTC
>-|TRBJ1-4|TRBV7-8|-
CASSPLNEKLFF
TGTGCCAGCAGCCCCCTTAATGAAAAACTGTTTTTT
>many|TRBJ2-4|TRBV4-2|TRBD2
CASSQEGLGGNLAKNIQYF
TGTGCCAGCAGCCAAGAGGGACTAGGAGGGAACTTAGCCAAAAACATTCAGTACTTC
>many|TRBJ2-3|TRBV7-3|-
CASSLMSDTQYF
TGTGCCAGCAGCTTAATGTCAGATACGCAGTATTTT
>few|TRBJ2-1|TRBV19|-
CASSTLWGSYNEQFF
TGTGCCAGTAGTACTTTGTGGGGGTCCTACAATGAGCAGTTCTTC
>-|TRBJ2-7|TRBV20-1|-
CSALQAGNEQYF
TGCAGTGCTCTACAGGCAGGGAACGAGCAGTACTTC
>few|TRBJ1-1|TRBV10-2|-
CASRKEDVGTEAFF
TGCGCCAGCAGGAAAGAAGATGTTGGCACTGAAGCTTTCTTT
>-|TRBJ1-5|TRBV20-1|TRBD1
CSAFPQGALGPQHF
TGCAGTGCTTTTCCACAGGGGGCCTTGGGGCCCCAGCATTTT
>few|TRBJ1-3|TRBV2|-
CASSEHLGVGNTIYF
TGTGCCAGCAGTGAACATCTTGGAGTTGGAAACACCATATATTTT
>-|TRBJ2-7|TRBV10-3|TRBD1
CAIRRTGQTTDEQYF
TGTGCCATCAGGAGGACAGGGCAAACGACGGACGAGCAGTACTTC
>few|TRBJ2-2|TRBV4-2|TRBD2
CASSQEASGGADTGELFF
TGTGCCAGCAGCCAAGAGGCTAGCGGGGGCGCGGACACCGGGGAGCTGTTTTTT
>-|TRBJ2-3|TRBV12-3/TRBV12-4|-
CASSFRGRDTQYF
TGTGCCAGCAGTTTTCGGGGGCGGGATACGCAGTATTTT
>few|TRBJ2-4|TRBV15|-
CATGLGSPNIQYF
TGTGCCACCGGCCTTGGCAGTCCAAACATTCAGTACTTC
>many|TRBJ2-3|TRBV11-3|-
CASSLGTEFTDTQYF
TGTGCCAGCAGCTTAGGGACAGAATTCACAGATACGCAGTATTTT
>many|TRBJ2-7|TRBV12-3/TRBV12-4|-
CASSWSGGQDEQYF
TGTGCCAGCAGTTGGTCCGGGGGGCAGGACGAGCAGTACTTC
>few|TRBJ2-2|TRBV7-3|TRBD2
CASNPSGNTGELFF
TGTGCCAGCAATCCTAGCGGGAACACCGGGGAGCTGTTTTTT
>few|TRBJ2-1|TRBV5-1|TRBD2
CASSSTSGFYNEQFF
TGCGCCAGCAGCTCGACTAGCGGGTTTTACAATGAGCAGTTCTTC
>many|TRBJ1-2|TRBV28|TRBD1
CASATGSYGYTF
TGTGCGAGTGCGACAGGGTCATATGGCTACACCTTC
>-|TRBJ2-1|TRBV3-1|-
CASSQGYRDYNEQFF
TGTGCCAGCAGCCAAGGGTACAGGGACTACAATGAGCAGTTCTTC
>-|TRBJ1-5|TRBV30|-
CAWSLTGTVNQPQHF
TGTGCCTGGAGTTTAACCGGGACGGTCAATCAGCCCCAGCATTTT
>once|TRBJ1-4|TRBV7-9|-
CASSLGRGTNEKLFF
TGTGCCAGCAGCTTAGGCAGGGGTACTAATGAAAAACTGTTTTTT
>few|TRBJ1-5|TRBV24-1|-
CATSGSGDNQPQHF
TGTGCCACCAGTGGGTCAGGGGACAATCAGCCCCAGCATTTT
>-|TRBJ2-3|TRBV24-1|-
CATSDPGEDTQYF
TGTGCCACCAGTGATCCAGGGGAAGATACGCAGTATTTT
>few|TRBJ2-1|TRBV29-1|-
CSALAWDRTFF
TGCAGCGCCCTAGCCTGGGATAGGACGTTCTTC
>few|TRBJ2-7|TRBV6-2/TRBV6-3|-
CASSKRRGAGPYEQYF
TGTGCCAGCAGTAAACGAAGGGGCGCCGGACCCTACGAGCAGTACTTC
>many|TRBJ2-7|TRBV12-3/TRBV12-4|TRBD1
CASSGDRGLNEQYF
TGTGCCAGCAGTGGAGACAGGGGGCTCAACGAGCAGTACTTC
>-|TRBJ1-2|TRBV28|-
CASSSGDPIVYGYTF
TGTGCCAGCAGTTCAGGGGACCCTATCGTCTATGGCTACACCTTC
>few|TRBJ2-2|TRBV12-3/TRBV12-4|-
CASSRGANTGELFF
TGTGCCAGCAGCCGGGGCGCGAACACCGGGGAGCTGTTTTTT
>many|TRBJ1-2|TRBV27|-
CASSLTNAAHYGYTF
TGTGCCAGCAGTTTAACTAATGCTGCGCACTATGGCTACACCTTC
>-|TRBJ1-1|TRBV15|-
CATSRGANTEAFF
TGTGCCACCAGCAGAGGGGCGAACACTGAAGCTTTCTTT
>few|TRBJ2-7|TRBV9|-
CASSDRTGIPGEQYF
TGTGCCAGCAGCGACCGAACAGGGATCCCAGGGGAGCAGTACTTC
>few|TRBJ2-2|TRBV7-9|-
CASSIQGTGELFF
TGTGCCAGCAGTATACAGGGAACCGGGGAGCTGTTTTTT
>many|TRBJ1-5|TRBV6-5|TRBD1
CASSDLQGANQPQHF
TGTGCCAGCAGCGATTTACAGGGGGCGAATCAGCCCCAGCATTTT
>-|TRBJ2-7|TRBV6-5|-
CASSLQQRTAYEQYF
TGTGCCAGCAGTTTACAACAGAGAACCGCCTACGAGCAGTACTTC
>few|TRBJ2-7|TRBV5-5|TRBD2
CASSVWEGYEQYF
TGTGCCAGCAGCGTCTGGGAGGGCTACGAGCAGTACTTC
>few|TRBJ1-5|TRBV20-1|TRBD1
CSANDRDPHQPQHF
TGCAGTGCCAACGACAGGGATCCTCATCAGCCCCAGCATTTT
>few|TRBJ2-3|TRBV15|TRBD2
CATSRERGGPTDTQYF
TGTGCCACCAGCAGAGAGCGGGGGGGCCCCACAGATACGCAGTATTTT
>many|TRBJ1-1|TRBV29-1|TRBD1
CSVGQTGTGRNTEAFF
TGCAGCGTTGGGCAGACCGGGACAGGGAGGAACACTGAAGCTTTCTTT
>many|TRBJ2-7|TRBV28|-
CASSFVWSGTAAYEQYF
TGTGCCAGCAGTTTTGTTTGGTCAGGGACTGCCGCCTACGAGCAGTACTTC
>-|TRBJ2-2|TRBV6-1|TRBD1
CASKPGTGTGELFF
TGTGCCAGCAAGCCAGGGACAGGGACCGGGGAGCTGTTTTTT
>many|TRBJ2-1|TRBV29-1|-
CSVWTRDNEQFF
TGCAGCGTATGGACTCGGGACAATGAGCAGTTCTTC
>few|TRBJ2-5|TRBV5-1|TRBD1
CASSLDGTGQETQYF
TGCGCCAGCAGCTTGGACGGGACAGGACAAGAGACCCAGTACTTC
>many|TRBJ2-1|TRBV7-2|-
CASSLQGTTYNEQFF
TGTGCCAGCAGCCTACAAGGAACTACCTACAATGAGCAGTTCTTC
>many|TRBJ1-4|TRBV12-3/TRBV12-4|TRBD1
CASSSTGGEEKLFF
TGTGCCAGCAGCTCGACAGGGGGAGAGGAAAAACTGTTTTTT
>many|TRBJ2-5|TRBV29-1|-
CSVVGVLETQYF
TGCAGCGTTGTAGGGGTCTTGGAGACCCAGTACTTC
>few|TRBJ2-7|TRBV2|-
CASRDALYEQYF
TGTGCCAGCAGGGACGCCCTCTACGAGCAGTACTTC